These 32 T cell receptor beta chains came from one sample sequenced in a study of shared clonotypes between healthy human individuals. Clones were read by immunoSEQ multiplex PCR, and TCRdb kept only the in-frame ones, dropping some. The sample carries millions of clones, roughly nine tenths recorded once. Material: naive CD4+ T cells sorted from blood. As for subset: CD45RA+ positively selected. The receptors come from a man between 18 and 29 years old in good health.

The gene calls are TRBV7-8 and TRBJ1-5; no firm D call. Germline-derived CDR1 and CDR2 are SGHVS and FQNEAQ. This CDR3 region has 13 residues. Trimming took 6 bases from V and 0 from J, leaving 6 bases between them. For the CDR3, the DNA is TGTGCCAGCAGTTGGGATAGCAATCAGCCCCAGCATTTT. This codes for CASSWDSNQPQHF.

This chain uses TRBV5-6 with TRBJ2-5, with D possibly TRBD1 on 6 matching bases. The CDR3 consists of 13 residues. The V end was cut by 4 bases, the J end by 6 bases, with 13 bases between. Per germline, CDR1 SGHDT and CDR2 YYEEEE. For the CDR3, the DNA is TGTGCCAGCAGCCGCGTGGGGGCGAAGACCCAGTACTTC. Its protein product is CASSRVGAKTQYF.

This rearrangement joins TRBV6-6 to TRBJ1-5; TRBD1 might be the D (5 bases). This CDR3 region has 14 residues. The germline CDR1 and CDR2 sequences are MNHNY and SVGAGI (reference sequence). V was shortened by 2 bases and J by 4 bases, with 9 bases between the two germline ends. This chain's CDR3 is CASSYGDLNQPQHF. The CDR3 DNA reads as TGTGCCAGCAGTTACGGGGACCTTAATCAGCCCCAGCATTTT.

The chain joins TRBV2 to TRBJ2-5, with unresolved D. V lost 5 bases to trimming and J lost 5 bases, with 6 bases between them. Germline assignment: CDR1 SNHLY and CDR2 FYNNEI. CDR3 length: 11 amino acids. This chain's CDR3 is CASSMFETQYF. The DNA of the CDR3 is TGTGCCAGCAGTATGTTTGAGACCCAGTACTTC. Full variable domain (missing parts from reference TRBV2 and TRBJ2-5): EPEVTQTPSHQVTQMGQEVILRCVPISNHLYFYWYRQILGQKVEFLVSFYNNEISEKSEIFDDQFSVERPDGSNFTLKIRSTKLEDSAMYFCASSMFETQYFGPGTRLLVL.

V is TRBV19 and J is TRBJ2-7; TRBD2 matches 9 bases. J gave up 2 bases and V 5 bases, and 10 bases lay outside the gene matches. Germline V gives CDR1 LNHDA, CDR2 SQIVND (reference sequence). The CDR3 runs 16 residues. CDR3 nucleotides: TGTGCCAGTAGTCCACGCGGTAGCGGGGGAACCTACGAGCAGTACTTC. The encoded protein is CASSPRGSGGTYEQYF.

This chain links TRBV28 with TRBJ2-5, with TRBD2 matching over 12 bases. CDR3 length equals 16 residues. The germline gives CDR1 MDHEN, CDR2 SYDVKM. The V segment lost 4 bases and the J segment 5 bases; nucleotides outside the gene matches: 8. Here the CDR3 reads CASSSPSGGALETQYF. In DNA form, the CDR3 reads TGTGCCAGCAGTTCACCTAGCGGGGGGGCGTTGGAGACCCAGTACTTC.

The V and J genes are TRBV28 and TRBJ1-6; 8 bases map to TRBD1. The CDR3 is made up of 11 amino acids. The germline V gene has CDR1 MDHEN and CDR2 SYDVKM. V gave up 5 bases and J gave up 17 bases; unmatched junction bases: 5. In DNA, the CDR3 is TGTGCCAGCAGTCCTGGACAGGGCGTCCACTTT. Residues: CASSPGQGVHF.

Note on this clone: This sample also contains other DNA sequences that code for the same CDR3. The V and J genes are TRBV30 and TRBJ1-1, with D unclear. V was cut by 3 bases and J by 0 bases, with 5 bases left in between. Germline values: CDR1 GTSNPN, CDR2 SVGIG (reference sequence). CDR3 length: 12 residues. DNA for the CDR3: TGTGCCTGGAGCCAGATGAACACTGAAGCTTTCTTT. It codes for CAWSQMNTEAFF.

The chain couples TRBV6-5 to TRBJ1-6; weak D call: TRBD1 (6 bases). Trimming cost V 6 bases and J 9 bases, with 12 bases left between them. CDR3 length: 13 amino acids. Germline assignment: CDR1 MNHEY and CDR2 SVGAGI. CDR3 in amino acids: CASRPKQGSPLHF. The CDR3 region has the DNA TGTGCCAGCAGGCCAAAACAGGGTTCACCCCTCCACTTT.

CDR3 bases: TGTGCCAGCAGTTTGCTAGGAAAAGGAACCACAGATACGCAGTATTTT. This translates into CASSLLGKGTTDTQYF. J is TRBJ2-3 and V is TRBV27; D not certain. CDR1 MNHEY and CDR2 SMNVEV come from the germline V gene (reference sequence). This CDR3 spans 16 amino acids. Trimming stripped 3 bases from V and 2 bases from J, with 15 bases between.

V is TRBV9 and J is TRBJ1-2, with D possibly being TRBD1 (5 bases). The CDR3 loop spans 14 amino acids. The germline V gene has CDR1 SGDLS and CDR2 YYNGEE. Between the trimmed V and J ends, which lost 0 bases and 5 bases, there was a span of 11 bases. In DNA, the CDR3 is TGTGCCAGCAGCGTAGCTAGTCAGGGTTATGGCTACACCTTC. Protein: CASSVASQGYGYTF.

This clone has just a few counts. The rearrangement links TRBV2 to TRBJ1-6, with a possible D match to TRBD1 (5 bases). The CDR3 loop spans 15 amino acids. V shed 4 bases and J shed 0 bases, with 7 bases lying between them. CDR1 and CDR2 (germline): SNHLY, FYNNEI. CDR3 bases: TGTGCCAGCAGTGGACAGAGCTCCTATAATTCACCCCTCCACTTT. This encodes CASSGQSSYNSPLHF.

This clone was observed a few times. V is TRBV30 and J is TRBJ1-1, with D perhaps TRBD1 (5 bases). The CDR3 length is 12 residues. CDR1 GTSNPN and CDR2 SVGIG come from the germline V gene (reference sequence). The germline V and J ends were trimmed by 8 bases and 0 bases, with 10 bases remaining between them. CDR3 sequence (DNA): TGTGCCGTGGGACTCGTGAACACTGAAGCTTTCTTT. Its translation: CAVGLVNTEAFF.

This chain links TRBV7-2 with TRBJ1-2, with TRBD1 as a possible D gene (5 bases). Germline V gene data show CDR1 as SGHTA and CDR2 as FQGNSA. The V end lost 4 bases, the J end lost 5 bases, and 14 bases lay between the germline ends. The CDR3 extends over 14 amino acids. The CDR3 reads CASSSWTSSYGYTF. The CDR3 region has the DNA TGTGCCAGCAGCTCCTGGACATCGTCGTATGGCTACACCTTC.

The chain recombines TRBV19 with TRBJ2-7; D gene ambiguous. This CDR3 is 13 amino acids long. The V end was cut by 0 bases, the J end by 3 bases, with 6 bases between. The V gene's germline CDR1 is LNHDA and CDR2 SQIVND (reference sequence). In nucleotides, the CDR3 is TGTGCCAGTAGTATAGAACCCAGCTACGAGCAGTACTTC. Its translation is CASSIEPSYEQYF.

The CDR3 is CASSLRGLTSGNTIYF. The CDR3 coding sequence is TGTGCCAGCAGCTTACGGGGTCTAACCTCTGGAAACACCATATATTTT. The rearrangement joins TRBV5-6 to TRBJ1-3; no firm D call. Germline CDR1 reads SGHDT; CDR2 reads YYEEEE. The CDR3 is 16 amino acids. Trimming shortened V by 2 bases and J by 0 bases, and 12 bases separated the two germline ends.

As concerns this clone: Within the sample, other DNA sequences also encode this same CDR3. The V gene is TRBV6-5, the J gene TRBJ2-7, with 7 bases that match TRBD2. V shed 0 bases, J shed 1 base, and the junction held 3 bases outside the gene matches. CDR3 size: 15 residues. CDR1 is MNHEY and CDR2 is SVGAGI in the germline V gene. CDR3 DNA: TGTGCCAGCAGTTACTCGGCTAGCGGATCCTACGAGCAGTACTTC. Encoded protein: CASSYSASGSYEQYF.

Concerning this clone itself: At the DNA level, this CDR3 is encoded by other sequences in the same sample as well. Here the CDR3 reads CASSYSETQYF. The CDR3 region has the DNA TGTGCCAGCAGTTACTCTGAGACCCAGTACTTC. J is TRBJ2-5 and V is TRBV6-6; D is unresolved. This CDR3 contains 11 residues. The V gene's germline CDR1 is MNHNY and CDR2 SVGAGI (reference sequence). V was cut by 0 bases and J by 5 bases, with 1 base left in between.

This rearrangement joins TRBV5-5 to TRBJ2-7, with 8 bases fitting TRBD1. The CDR3 consists of 13 residues. V gave up 2 bases and J gave up 6 bases; unmatched junction bases: 4. Germline CDR1 reads SGHKS; CDR2 reads YYEKEE (reference sequence). CDR3 residues: CASSFGQGGEQYF. In DNA form, the CDR3 reads TGTGCCAGCAGCTTCGGACAGGGAGGCGAGCAGTACTTC.

V is TRBV2 and J is TRBJ1-6, with 7 bases that match TRBD1. The germline V gene encodes CDR1 SNHLY and CDR2 FYNNEI. Trimming took 5 bases from V and 8 from J; bases not matched to a gene: 9. This CDR3 has 15 residues. The CDR3 bases are TGTGCCAGCAGTTGGGAGGGGGCGCGGGATTCACCCCTCCACTTT. It translates to CASSWEGARDSPLHF.

The chain couples TRBV6-5 to TRBJ1-1, with D possibly matching TRBD1 (5 bases). The germline V and J ends were trimmed by 0 bases and 8 bases, with 19 bases remaining between them. The CDR3 consists of 16 residues. Germline loops: CDR1 MNHEY, CDR2 SVGAGI. The CDR3 nucleotides read TGTGCCAGCAGTTACTCGAGTGGGGGAGGTACTAAAGAAGCTTTCTTT. This encodes CASSYSSGGGTKEAFF.

The CDR3, as DNA: TGTGCCTGGGTTGGGGGGGGTACGGCCGTTTTTGGAGGCTACACCTTC. This gives the protein CAWVGGGTAVFGGYTF. The V and J genes are TRBV30 and TRBJ1-2; D is possibly TRBD1 (5 bases). Germline V gives CDR1 GTSNPN, CDR2 SVGIG (reference sequence). The V end lost 5 bases, the J end lost 8 bases, and 27 bases lay between the germline ends. This CDR3 contains 16 residues.

This sequence joins TRBV6-5 and TRBJ1-6; 11 bases align to TRBD1. CDR1 and CDR2 from the germline V gene are MNHEY and SVGAGI. The CDR3 is made up of 15 amino acids. The V segment lost 5 bases and the J segment 8 bases; nucleotides outside the gene matches: 5. The CDR3 region has the DNA TGTGCCAGCAGTCCCGGACAGGGGGCTCATTCACCCCTCCACTTT. This sequence encodes CASSPGQGAHSPLHF.

The chain recombines TRBV19 with TRBJ2-3; D perhaps matches TRBD1 (6 bases). Germline loops: CDR1 LNHDA, CDR2 SQIVND (reference sequence). The CDR3 is 16 amino acids. V dropped 3 bases and J dropped 4 bases, with 17 bases sitting between them. The DNA of the CDR3 is TGTGCCAGTAGTATTAGTCCAGGGGTAGGCCCAGATACGCAGTATTTT. It is translated as CASSISPGVGPDTQYF.

The chain has TRBV10-1 and TRBJ2-3; TRBD1 might be the D (6 bases). Per the germline V gene, CDR1 is WNHNN and CDR2 is SYGVQD (reference sequence). V shed 2 bases and J shed 0 bases, with 12 bases lying between them. This CDR3 contains 16 residues. CDR3 DNA sequence: TGCGCCAGCAGTGAGGCAAGTACAGGGAGCACAGATACGCAGTATTTT. Translation gives CASSEASTGSTDTQYF.

The V and J genes are TRBV7-9 and TRBJ2-7, with D tentatively TRBD2 (6 bases). Between the trimmed V and J ends, which lost 5 bases and 0 bases, there was a span of 17 bases. CDR3 length equals 16 residues. Germline V gene lookup returns CDR1 SEHNR and CDR2 FQNEAQ (reference sequence). The CDR3 loop is CASSPRERVSSYEQYF. DNA of the CDR3: TGTGCCAGCAGCCCTAGGGAGCGGGTTAGCTCCTACGAGCAGTACTTC. Supplemented by reference TRBV7-9 and TRBJ2-7, the full variable domain reads DTGVSQNPRHKITKRGQNVTFRCDPISEHNRLYWYRQTLGQGPEFLTYFQNEAQLEKSRLLSDRFSAERPKGSFSTLEIQRTEQGDSAMYLCASSPRERVSSYEQYFGPGTRLTVT.

The chain has TRBV4-1 and TRBJ2-1, with 13 bases matching TRBD2. From germline, CDR1 is MGHRA and CDR2 YSYEKL. J gave up 7 bases and V 6 bases, and 12 bases lay outside the gene matches. The CDR3 covers 17 residues. The CDR3 DNA follows: TGCGCCAGCAGACTACTAGCGGGAGGGGGTTTTGGTAATGAGCAGTTCTTC. This codes for CASRLLAGGGFGNEQFF.

This clone occurred a few times. The genes are TRBV19 and TRBJ1-5, with D uncertain. The V gene lost 7 bases and the J gene lost 3 bases, with 13 bases spanning the gap. The germline V gene has CDR1 LNHDA and CDR2 SQIVND (reference sequence). CDR3 length: 14 amino acids. In nucleotides, the CDR3 is TGTGCCAGTAACCCTAGGGTGAACAATCAGCCCCAGCATTTT. It codes for CASNPRVNNQPQHF.

The rearrangement uses TRBV5-4 and TRBJ1-2, with 10 bases lining up with TRBD1. Germline CDR1 is SGHNT and CDR2 is YYREEE (reference sequence). V dropped 3 bases and J dropped 3; count of bases not matched to a gene: 14. The CDR3 is made up of 18 amino acids. This CDR3 is CASSSRQIRQGADYGYTF. The CDR3 DNA follows: TGTGCCAGCAGCTCCCGACAGATTCGACAGGGGGCTGACTATGGCTACACCTTC.

The V call is TRBV7-2, the J call TRBJ2-5; D not resolved. The germline V gene has CDR1 SGHTA and CDR2 FQGNSA. CDR3 length: 13 amino acids. Trimming pared 6 bases from V and 2 bases from J, leaving 10 bases between. CDR3 coding DNA: TGTGCCAGCAGGCCTAGATCGCAAGAGACCCAGTACTTC. Translated, it gives CASRPRSQETQYF.

This clone was counted a single time. V usage is TRBV6-5 and J usage is TRBJ2-5; 7 bases align to TRBD2. Per the germline V gene, CDR1 is MNHEY and CDR2 is SVGAGI. J was trimmed by 11 bases and V by 6 bases; bases with no gene match: 6. CDR3 length equals 11 residues. The chain's CDR3 is CASSEGGEQYF. The CDR3 DNA reads TGTGCCAGCAGCGAGGGAGGGGAGCAGTACTTC.

As concerns this clone: Distinct nucleotide sequences in the sample also encode this CDR3. The genes are TRBV7-2 and TRBJ1-1; no clear D gene. This CDR3 is built from 15 residues. CDR1 and CDR2 (germline): SGHTA, FQGNSA. Trimming took 1 base from V and 1 from J, leaving 10 bases between them. The CDR3 reads CASSLVGGSNTEAFF. CDR3 in DNA: TGTGCCAGCAGCTTAGTCGGCGGATCGAACACTGAAGCTTTCTTT.